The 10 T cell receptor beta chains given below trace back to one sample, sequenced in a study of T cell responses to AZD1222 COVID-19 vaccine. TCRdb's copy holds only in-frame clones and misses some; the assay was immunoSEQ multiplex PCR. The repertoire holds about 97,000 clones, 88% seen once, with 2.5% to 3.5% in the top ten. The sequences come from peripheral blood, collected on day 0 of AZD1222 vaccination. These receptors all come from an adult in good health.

CDR3 bases: TGTGCCAGCAGCCAGAAGGGAGTCGGGGGCCCTGAAGCTTTCTTT. Translating gives CASSQKGVGGPEAFF. The chain combines TRBV3-1 (or the pseudogene TRBV3-2) with TRBJ1-1; TRBD1 might be the D (6 bases). The CDR3 totals 15 residues. Trimming left V 3 bases short and J 6 bases short, with 17 bases between. CDR1 is LGHDT, CDR2 YNNKEL, per germline (reference sequence).

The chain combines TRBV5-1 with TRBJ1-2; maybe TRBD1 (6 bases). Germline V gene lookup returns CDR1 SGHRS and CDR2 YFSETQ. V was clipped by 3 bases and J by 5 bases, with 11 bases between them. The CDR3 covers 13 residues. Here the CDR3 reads CASSSSGVYGYTF. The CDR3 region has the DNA TGCGCCAGCAGCTCCTCAGGGGTGTATGGCTACACCTTC. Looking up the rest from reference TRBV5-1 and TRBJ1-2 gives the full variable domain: KAGVTQTPRYLIKTRGQQVTLSCSPISGHRSVSWYQQTPGQGLQFLFEYFSETQRNKGNFPGRFSGRQFSNSRSEMNVSTLELGDSALYLCASSSSGVYGYTFGSGTRLTVV.

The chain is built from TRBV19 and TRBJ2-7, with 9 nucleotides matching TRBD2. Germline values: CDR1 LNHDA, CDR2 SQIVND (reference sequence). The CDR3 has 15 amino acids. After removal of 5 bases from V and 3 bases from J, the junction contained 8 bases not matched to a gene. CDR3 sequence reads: CASSPASGANYEQYF. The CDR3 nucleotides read TGTGCCAGTAGTCCCGCTAGCGGGGCCAACTACGAGCAGTACTTC.

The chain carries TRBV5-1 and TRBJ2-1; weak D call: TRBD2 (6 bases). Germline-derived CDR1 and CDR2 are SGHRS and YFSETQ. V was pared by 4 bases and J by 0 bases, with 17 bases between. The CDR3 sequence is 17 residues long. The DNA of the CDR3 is TGCGCCAGCAGCAGGTCTCTGGCGGGAAGCTCCTACAATGAGCAGTTCTTC. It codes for CASSRSLAGSSYNEQFF.

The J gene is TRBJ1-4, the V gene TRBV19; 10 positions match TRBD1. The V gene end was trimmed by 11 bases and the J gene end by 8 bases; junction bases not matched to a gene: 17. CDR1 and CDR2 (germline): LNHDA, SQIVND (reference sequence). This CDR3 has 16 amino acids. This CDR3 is CASRDRGIGLYEKLFF. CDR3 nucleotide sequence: TGTGCCTCTAGGGACAGGGGAATTGGCCTCTACGAAAAACTGTTTTTT.

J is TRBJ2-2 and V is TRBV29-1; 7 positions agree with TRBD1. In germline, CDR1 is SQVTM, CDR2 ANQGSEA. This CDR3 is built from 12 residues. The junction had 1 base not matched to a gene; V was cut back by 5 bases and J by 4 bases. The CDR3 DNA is TGCAGCGTTTCAGGGGGCACCGGGGAGCTGTTTTTT. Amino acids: CSVSGGTGELFF.

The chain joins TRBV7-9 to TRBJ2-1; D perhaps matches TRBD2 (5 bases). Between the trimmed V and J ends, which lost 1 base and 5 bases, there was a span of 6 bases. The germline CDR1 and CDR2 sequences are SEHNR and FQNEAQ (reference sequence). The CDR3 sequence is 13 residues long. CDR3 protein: CASSLGGHNEQFF. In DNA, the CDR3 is TGTGCCAGCAGCTTAGGAGGGCACAATGAGCAGTTCTTC.

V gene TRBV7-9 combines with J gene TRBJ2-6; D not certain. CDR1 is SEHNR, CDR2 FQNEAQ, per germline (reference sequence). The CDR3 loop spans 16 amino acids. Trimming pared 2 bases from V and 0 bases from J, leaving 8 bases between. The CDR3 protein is CASSLRHISGANVLTF. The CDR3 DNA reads TGTGCCAGCAGCTTACGACACATCTCTGGGGCCAACGTCCTGACTTTC.

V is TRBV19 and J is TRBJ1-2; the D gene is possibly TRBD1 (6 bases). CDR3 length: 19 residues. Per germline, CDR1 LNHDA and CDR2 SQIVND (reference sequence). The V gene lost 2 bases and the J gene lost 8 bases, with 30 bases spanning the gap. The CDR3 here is CASSITRGSGALPFGGYTF. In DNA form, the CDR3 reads TGTGCCAGTAGTATAACCCGAGGGTCAGGGGCGTTACCGTTCGGAGGCTACACCTTC.

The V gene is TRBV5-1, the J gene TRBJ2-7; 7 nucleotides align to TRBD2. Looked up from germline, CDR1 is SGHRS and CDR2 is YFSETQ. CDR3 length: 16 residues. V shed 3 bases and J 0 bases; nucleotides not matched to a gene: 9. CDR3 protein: CASSWGGQYSSYEQYF. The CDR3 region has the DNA TGCGCCAGCAGCTGGGGAGGGCAATACAGCTCCTACGAGCAGTACTTC.